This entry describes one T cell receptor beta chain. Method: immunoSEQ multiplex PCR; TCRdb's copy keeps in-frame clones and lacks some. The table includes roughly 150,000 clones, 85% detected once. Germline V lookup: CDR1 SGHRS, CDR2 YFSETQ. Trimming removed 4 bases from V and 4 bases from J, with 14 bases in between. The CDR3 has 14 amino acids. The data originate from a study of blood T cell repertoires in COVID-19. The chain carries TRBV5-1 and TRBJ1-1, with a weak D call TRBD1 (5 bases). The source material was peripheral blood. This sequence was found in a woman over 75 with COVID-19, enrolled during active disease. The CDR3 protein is CASSPTLGGTEAFF. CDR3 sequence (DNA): TGCGCCAGCAGCCCTACTCTGGGGGGCACTGAAGCTTTCTTT.